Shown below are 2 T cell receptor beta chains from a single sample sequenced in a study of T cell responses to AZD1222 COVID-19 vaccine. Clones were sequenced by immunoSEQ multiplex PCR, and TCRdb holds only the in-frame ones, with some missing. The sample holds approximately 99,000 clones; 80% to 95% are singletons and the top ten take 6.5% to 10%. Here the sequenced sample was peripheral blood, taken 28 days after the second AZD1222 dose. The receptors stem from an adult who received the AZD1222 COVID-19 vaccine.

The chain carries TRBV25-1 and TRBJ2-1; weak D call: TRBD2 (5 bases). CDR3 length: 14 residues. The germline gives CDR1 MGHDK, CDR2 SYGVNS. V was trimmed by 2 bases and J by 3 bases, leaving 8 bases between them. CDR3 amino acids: CASSEGSYYNEQFF. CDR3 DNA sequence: TGTGCCAGCAGTGAAGGGAGCTACTACAATGAGCAGTTCTTC.

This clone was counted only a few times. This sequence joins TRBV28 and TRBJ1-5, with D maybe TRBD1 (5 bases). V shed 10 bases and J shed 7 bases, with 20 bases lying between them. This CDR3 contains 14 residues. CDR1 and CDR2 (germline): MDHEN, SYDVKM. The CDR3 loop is CAIKLGGLQQPQHF. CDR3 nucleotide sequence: TGTGCCATCAAGCTCGGGGGGTTGCAGCAGCCCCAGCATTTT.